The sequence of this T cell receptor beta chain was determined in a study of T cell changes during pregnancy in multiple sclerosis. The method was immunoSEQ multiplex PCR; TCRdb's version includes in-frame clones alone and lacks a portion of them. The sample carries about 110,000 clones, about 89% recorded once. The sample in question was peripheral blood, obtained before pregnancy. This clonotype originated in a female donor with multiple sclerosis, enrolled in a pregnancy study.

This CDR3 reads CASRQGWEHEQYF. In nucleotides, the CDR3 is TGTGCCTCCCGCCAGGGGTGGGAGCACGAGCAGTACTTC. The chain links TRBV27 to TRBJ2-7, with a tentative D call TRBD1 (6 bases). The V gene lost 11 bases and the J gene lost 5 bases, with 19 bases spanning the gap. Germline values: CDR1 MNHEY, CDR2 SMNVEV (reference sequence). The CDR3 has 13 residues.